The TCR beta chain under discussion was sequenced for a study of blood T cell repertoires in COVID-19. Profiled with immunoSEQ multiplex PCR; TCRdb holds only in-frame clones, not every one. The sample has a few hundred thousand clones; 85% are singletons. Trimming pared 10 bases from V and 0 bases from J, leaving 19 bases between. Germline V gene data show CDR1 as LNHDA and CDR2 as SQIVND (reference sequence). The CDR3 length is 16 residues. This sequence was found in a human donor in a cohort sampled during active COVID-19. The material sequenced was peripheral blood. The V call is TRBV19, the J call TRBJ1-5; D might be TRBD1 (5 bases). The CDR3 region is CATDRQGKSSNQPQHF. The DNA of the CDR3 is TGTGCCACCGACCGTCAGGGAAAAAGTAGCAATCAGCCCCAGCATTTT.